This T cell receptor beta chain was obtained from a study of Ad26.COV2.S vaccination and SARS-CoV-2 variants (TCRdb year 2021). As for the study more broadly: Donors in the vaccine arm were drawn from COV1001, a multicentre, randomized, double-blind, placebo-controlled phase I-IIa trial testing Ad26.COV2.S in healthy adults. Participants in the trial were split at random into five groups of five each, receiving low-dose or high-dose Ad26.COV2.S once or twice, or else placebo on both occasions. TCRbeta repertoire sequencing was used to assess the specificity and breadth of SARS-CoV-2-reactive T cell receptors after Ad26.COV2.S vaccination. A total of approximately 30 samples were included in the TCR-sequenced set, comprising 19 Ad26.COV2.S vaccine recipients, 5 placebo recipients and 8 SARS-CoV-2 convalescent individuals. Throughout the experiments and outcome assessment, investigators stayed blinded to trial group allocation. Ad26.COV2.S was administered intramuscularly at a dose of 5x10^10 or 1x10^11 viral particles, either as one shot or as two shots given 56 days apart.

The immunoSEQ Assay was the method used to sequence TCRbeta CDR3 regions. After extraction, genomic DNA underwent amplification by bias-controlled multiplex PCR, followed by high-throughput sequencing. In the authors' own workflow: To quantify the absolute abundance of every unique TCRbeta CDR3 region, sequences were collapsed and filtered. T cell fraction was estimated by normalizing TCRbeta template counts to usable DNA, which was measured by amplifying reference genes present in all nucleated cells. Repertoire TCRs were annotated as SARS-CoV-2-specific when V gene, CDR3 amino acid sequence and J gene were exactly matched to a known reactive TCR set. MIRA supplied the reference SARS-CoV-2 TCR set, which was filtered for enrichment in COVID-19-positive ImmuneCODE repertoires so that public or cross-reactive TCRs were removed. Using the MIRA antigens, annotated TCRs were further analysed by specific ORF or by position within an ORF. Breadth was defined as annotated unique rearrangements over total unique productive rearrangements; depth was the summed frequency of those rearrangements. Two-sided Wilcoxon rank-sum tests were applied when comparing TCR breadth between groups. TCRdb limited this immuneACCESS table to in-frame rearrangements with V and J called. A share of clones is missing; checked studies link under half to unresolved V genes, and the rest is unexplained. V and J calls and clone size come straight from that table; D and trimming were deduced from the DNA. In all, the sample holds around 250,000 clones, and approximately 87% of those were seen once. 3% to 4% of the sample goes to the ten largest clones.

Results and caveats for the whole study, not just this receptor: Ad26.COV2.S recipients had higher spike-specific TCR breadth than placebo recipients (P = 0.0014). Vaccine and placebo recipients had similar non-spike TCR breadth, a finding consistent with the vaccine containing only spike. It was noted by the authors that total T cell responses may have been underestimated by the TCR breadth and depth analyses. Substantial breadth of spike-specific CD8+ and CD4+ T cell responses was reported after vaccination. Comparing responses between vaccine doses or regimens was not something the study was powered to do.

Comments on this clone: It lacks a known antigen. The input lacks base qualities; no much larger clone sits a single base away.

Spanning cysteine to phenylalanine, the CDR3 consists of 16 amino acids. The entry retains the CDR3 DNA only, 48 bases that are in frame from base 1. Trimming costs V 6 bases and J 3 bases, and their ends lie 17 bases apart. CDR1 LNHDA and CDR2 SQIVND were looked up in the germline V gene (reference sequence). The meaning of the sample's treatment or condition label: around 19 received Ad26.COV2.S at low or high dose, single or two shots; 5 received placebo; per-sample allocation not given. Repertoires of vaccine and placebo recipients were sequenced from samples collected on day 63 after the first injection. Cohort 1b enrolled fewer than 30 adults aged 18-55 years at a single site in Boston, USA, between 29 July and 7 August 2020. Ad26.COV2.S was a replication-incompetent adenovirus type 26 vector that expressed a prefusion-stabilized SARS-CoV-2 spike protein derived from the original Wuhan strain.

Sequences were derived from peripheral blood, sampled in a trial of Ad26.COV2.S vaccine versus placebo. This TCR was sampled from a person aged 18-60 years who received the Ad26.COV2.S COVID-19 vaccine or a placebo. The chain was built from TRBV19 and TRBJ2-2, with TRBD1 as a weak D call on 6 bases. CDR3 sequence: CASRVNQDRYTGELFF. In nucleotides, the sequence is TGTGCCAGTAGGGTCAATCAGGACAGATACACCGGGGAGCTGTTTTTT. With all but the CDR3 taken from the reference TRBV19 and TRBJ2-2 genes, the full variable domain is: DGGITQSPKYLFRKEGQNVTLSCEQNLNHDAMYWYRQDPGQGLRLIYYSQIVNDFQKGDIAEGYSVSREKKESFPLTVTSAQKNPTAFYLCASRVNQDRYTGELFFGEGSRLTVL.